Listed below are T cell receptor beta chains from one sample, sequenced in a study of T cell changes during pregnancy in multiple sclerosis. The method was immunoSEQ multiplex PCR; TCRdb's version includes in-frame clones alone and lacks a portion of them. This sample yields around 42,000 clones, of which more than 90% are seen a single time; roughly 2% belongs to the top ten. Sequencing was performed on CD4+ T cells from peripheral blood mononuclear cells, taken after pregnancy. The source is a female donor in good health, enrolled as a control in a pregnancy study. Both conserved end residues are trimmed from each CDR3. The order of the fields is V gene, D gene, CDR3 protein. A D gene is named only where the DNA matches it firmly.

>TRBV5-1|TRBD1
ASQYGQGREQF
>TRBV9|TRBD1
ASSQDGQGFTEAF
>TRBV5-1|.
ASTQAGQQETQY
>TRBV6-5|.
ASSSLGPPAKNIQY
>TRBV19|.
ASSTWTGNQPQH
>TRBV6-5|.
ASSYREAVNYGYT
>TRBV6-6|TRBD1
ASEPGQGRGKLF
>TRBV14|.
ASSLVDPRDEQF
>TRBV19|TRBD2
ASRRALAGSYEQY
>TRBV28|.
ASSPTTGFGYYGYT
>TRBV7-3|.
ASSSQGRADTQY
>TRBV5-6|.
ASSSGITDTQY
>TRBV7-8|TRBD2
ASSYLPLAGGITDTQY
>TRBV13|.
ASSLYGGLLSGANVLT
>TRBV5-4|TRBD2
ASSRSLAGANTDTQY
>TRBV7-8|TRBD1
ASSLAETGGGYT
>TRBV15|.
ATSRDQRQSYSGANVLT